These 30 T cell receptor beta chains were sequenced from one sample in a study of shared clonotypes between healthy human individuals. Assay: immunoSEQ multiplex PCR; the TCRdb copy retains only in-frame clones and omits some. Of around 1,100,000 clones in the sample, roughly 77% were seen once. Sequencing was carried out using memory CD4+ T cells from PBMCs. The subset denotes: CD45RA-negative fraction. All receptors come from a man aged 18 to 30 in good health. Some clones in this sample may be carry-over from other donors' samples.

This clone appeared once. The J gene is TRBJ2-3, the V gene TRBV10-2; 7 bases align to TRBD1. From germline, CDR1 is WSHSY and CDR2 SAAADI. Losses at the gene ends were 6 bases for V and 8 bases for J; bases not matched to a gene: 14. There are 15 residues in the CDR3. Here the CDR3 DNA reads TGCGCCAGCAGAAGCCGGGACAGTCCCATGGCTACGCAGTATTTT. Encoded protein: CASRSRDSPMATQYF.

The J gene is TRBJ1-2, the V gene TRBV18; TRBD1 aligns across 7 bases. Germline loops: CDR1 KGHSH, CDR2 LQKENI. The CDR3 totals 15 residues. Trimming took 2 bases from V and 7 from J; bases not matched to a gene: 10. Here the CDR3 reads CASSPYDRERGGYTF. For the CDR3, the DNA is TGTGCCAGCTCACCATACGACAGGGAACGGGGTGGCTACACCTTC.

In the case of this clone: At the DNA level, this CDR3 is encoded by other sequences in the same sample as well. The chain uses TRBV9 and TRBJ2-1, with no clear D. The CDR3 consists of 13 residues. Germline V gene lookup returns CDR1 SGDLS and CDR2 YYNGEE. Trimming took off 0 bases at V and 3 bases at J, with 4 bases between the two ends. The CDR3 DNA reads TGTGCCAGCAGCGTAGCCCGCTACAATGAGCAGTTCTTC. Protein sequence: CASSVARYNEQFF.

V gene TRBV7-2 combines with J gene TRBJ2-1, with 15 bases fitting TRBD2. CDR1 is SGHTA, CDR2 FQGNSA, per germline. The CDR3 is 16 residues long. The J segment lost 9 bases and the V segment lost 5 bases, leaving 8 bases of the junction unmatched. The CDR3 DNA reads TGTGCCAGCAGCCCACCGGGACTAGCGGGAGGCGGTGAGCAGTTCTTC. Encoded protein: CASSPPGLAGGGEQFF.

This clone was picked up a small number of times. The chain has TRBV11-2 and TRBJ1-2, with a possible D match to TRBD1 (6 bases). Germline V gene lookup returns CDR1 SGHAT and CDR2 FQNNGV. V was trimmed by 3 bases and J by 7 bases, leaving 15 bases between them. This CDR3 is 14 amino acids long. The CDR3 DNA reads as TGTGCCAGCAGCTTCGCAGGGGCCCGGGGTGGCTACACCTTC. It encodes CASSFAGARGGYTF.

CDR3 region: CASSLDRGGLGTGELFF. DNA for the CDR3: TGCGCCAGCAGCTTGGACAGGGGTGGTTTAGGCACCGGGGAGCTGTTTTTT. The chain uses TRBV5-1 and TRBJ2-2; 7 nucleotides agree with TRBD1. V was pared by 0 bases and J by 4 bases, with 9 bases of the junction left unmatched. The CDR3 sequence is 17 residues long. Germline V CDR1 and CDR2: SGHRS, YFSETQ. Based on the CDR3 plus reference TRBV5-1 and TRBJ2-2, the full variable domain is KAGVTQTPRYLIKTRGQQVTLSCSPISGHRSVSWYQQTPGQGLQFLFEYFSETQRNKGNFPGRFSGRQFSNSRSEMNVSTLELGDSALYLCASSLDRGGLGTGELFFGEGSRLTVL.

The V gene is TRBV5-1, the J gene TRBJ2-2, with TRBD2 matching over 7 bases. The V segment lost 4 bases and the J segment 3 bases; nucleotides outside the gene matches: 9. CDR1 is SGHRS and CDR2 is YFSETQ in the germline V gene. CDR3 length equals 16 residues. CDR3 bases: TGCGCCAGCAGCCCCAGACTAGCTGGGGACACCGGGGAGCTGTTTTTT. It encodes CASSPRLAGDTGELFF.

The chain recombines TRBV5-1 with TRBJ2-1; 8 bases align to TRBD2. The germline V gene has CDR1 SGHRS and CDR2 YFSETQ. This CDR3 is built from 15 residues. Trimming took 0 bases from V and 2 from J; bases not matched to a gene: 1. CDR3 in DNA: TGCGCCAGCAGCTTGGAACTAGCGGCCTACAATGAGCAGTTCTTC. Protein product: CASSLELAAYNEQFF. The variable domain in full, completed from reference TRBV5-1 and TRBJ2-1, reads KAGVTQTPRYLIKTRGQQVTLSCSPISGHRSVSWYQQTPGQGLQFLFEYFSETQRNKGNFPGRFSGRQFSNSRSEMNVSTLELGDSALYLCASSLELAAYNEQFFGPGTRLTVL.

The count of this clone is one. This chain joins TRBV10-1 and TRBJ2-3; 10 nucleotides agree with TRBD1. The CDR3 is made up of 15 amino acids. The germline V gene encodes CDR1 WNHNN and CDR2 SYGVQD (reference sequence). Unmatched junction bases numbered 6, after V lost 5 bases and J lost 4 bases. The CDR3 loop is CASSPAGTGADTQYF. CDR3 coding DNA: TGCGCCAGCAGTCCCGCCGGGACAGGGGCAGATACGCAGTATTTT.

About this clone: This CDR3 is also generated by other DNA sequences in the sample. The rearrangement links TRBV7-3 to TRBJ2-2, with D unresolved. CDR3 length: 13 residues. Germline V gene lookup returns CDR1 SGHTA and CDR2 FQGTGA. V lost 0 bases to trimming and J lost 4 bases, with 3 bases between them. The CDR3 loop is CASSLTTTGELFF. For the CDR3, the DNA is TGTGCCAGCAGCTTAACCACCACCGGGGAGCTGTTTTTT.

The chain joins TRBV7-9 to TRBJ1-1; the D is unclear. CDR1 SEHNR and CDR2 FQNEAQ come from the germline V gene (reference sequence). The CDR3 length is 16 residues. The V and J ends lost 3 bases and 1 base respectively, with 15 bases between them. The CDR3, as DNA: TGTGCCAGCAGCTTGGTTGATGGGTCGGAGAACACTGAAGCTTTCTTT. It specifies CASSLVDGSENTEAFF.

The chain employs TRBV4-1 and TRBJ2-2, with 7 bases lining up with TRBD1. Germline loops: CDR1 MGHRA, CDR2 YSYEKL. The V segment lost 7 bases and the J segment 2 bases; nucleotides outside the gene matches: 10. There are 16 residues in the CDR3. CDR3 sequence: CASTLRGGPNTGELFF. The CDR3 region has the DNA TGCGCCAGCACCCTCAGAGGGGGCCCCAACACCGGGGAGCTGTTTTTT.

J is TRBJ1-1 and V is TRBV7-8; D is possibly TRBD1 (5 bases). The ends were cut back, 0 bases at V and 6 bases at J, with 11 bases in the middle. The germline gives CDR1 SGHVS, CDR2 FQNEAQ. This CDR3 comprises 14 residues. The CDR3 nucleotides read TGTGCCAGCAGCTTAGCTACCGGGGCCCCTGAAGCTTTCTTT. Amino acids: CASSLATGAPEAFF.

The rearrangement joins TRBV15 to TRBJ2-1; D not certain. CDR1 and CDR2 (germline): LNHNV, YYDKDF (reference sequence). The CDR3 loop spans 15 amino acids. Trimming removed 1 base from V and 0 bases from J, with 7 bases in between. CDR3 region: CATSRGGSSYNEQFF. CDR3 nucleotide sequence: TGTGCCACCAGCAGAGGCGGCAGCTCCTACAATGAGCAGTTCTTC.

V is TRBV20-1 and J is TRBJ2-7, with D uncertain. V dropped 5 bases and J dropped 5 bases, with 10 bases sitting between them. There are 11 residues in the CDR3. CDR1 and CDR2 (germline): DFQATT, SNEGSKA (reference sequence). The CDR3 protein is CSARSRNEQYF. As DNA, the CDR3 is TGCAGTGCTCGGAGTAGAAACGAGCAGTACTTC.

The chain links TRBV6-1 to TRBJ1-1; no firm D call. CDR3 size: 17 residues. From germline, CDR1 is MNHNS and CDR2 SASEGT. Trimming removed 1 base at V and 1 base at J, with 16 bases between. CDR3 DNA sequence: TGTGCCAGCAGTGAAGTGTCCGCGCGCCGGTGGAACACTGAAGCTTTCTTT. Translation: CASSEVSARRWNTEAFF.

This sequence joins TRBV7-9 and TRBJ2-5, with D possibly being TRBD1 or TRBD2 (5 bases each). Germline-derived CDR1 and CDR2 are SEHNR and FQNEAQ (reference sequence). This CDR3 spans 14 amino acids. The V and J ends lost 5 bases and 5 bases respectively, with 15 bases between them. CDR3 amino acids: CASSPGRSQETQYF. In DNA, the CDR3 is TGTGCCAGCAGCCCGGGACGCTCGCAGGAGACCCAGTACTTC.

This clone occurred a few times. Since a much larger clone is just one base distant, this may be a read error. The sample contains more than one DNA sequence encoding this CDR3. The rearrangement uses TRBV30 and TRBJ1-1, with TRBD1 matching over 7 bases. The CDR3 is made up of 13 amino acids. Germline V gene data show CDR1 as GTSNPN and CDR2 as SVGIG (reference sequence). The CDR3 DNA reads TGTGCCTGTGACGGACTCAGGGGGTTTGAAGCCTTCTTT. This encodes CACDGLRGFEAFF.

The V and J genes are TRBV23-1 and TRBJ2-7; 8 nucleotides match TRBD1. TRBV23-1 is identified as an open reading frame with a role that is uncertain. The CDR3 consists of 15 residues. The V segment lost 3 bases and the J segment 3 bases; nucleotides outside the gene matches: 7. In nucleotides, the CDR3 is TGCGCCAGCAGTCATTCGACAGGGGCCAACTACGAGCAGTACTTC. Protein sequence: CASSHSTGANYEQYF.

The chain links TRBV2 to TRBJ2-5, with D tentatively TRBD2 (6 bases). The germline V and J ends were trimmed by 3 bases and 6 bases, with 11 bases remaining between them. This CDR3 contains 13 residues. CDR1 and CDR2 from the germline V gene are SNHLY and FYNNEI. The CDR3 spells CASSEEGQQTQYF. As DNA, the CDR3 is TGTGCCAGCAGTGAGGAGGGGCAGCAGACCCAGTACTTC.

This sequence joins TRBV30 and TRBJ2-3, with D unclear. This CDR3 spans 12 amino acids. The V gene lost 4 bases and the J gene lost 2 bases, with 7 bases spanning the gap. Germline-derived CDR1 and CDR2 are GTSNPN and SVGIG (reference sequence). CDR3 in amino acids: CAWTANTDTQYF. DNA of the CDR3: TGTGCCTGGACAGCAAACACAGATACGCAGTATTTT. Combining the CDR3 with reference TRBV30 and TRBJ2-3 gives the whole variable domain SQTIHQWPATLVQPVGSPLSLECTVEGTSNPNLYWYRQAAGRGLQLLFYSVGIGQISSEVPQNLSASRPQDRQFILSSKKLLLSDSGFYLCAWTANTDTQYFGPGTRLTVL.

The chain joins TRBV6-1 to TRBJ1-1; TRBD1 matches at 7 bases. Germline V gene sequence: CDR1 MNHNS, CDR2 SASEGT. V was pared by 6 bases and J by 3 bases, with 7 bases of the junction left unmatched. CDR3 size: 14 residues. CDR3 sequence reads: CASRSNRGHTEAFF. CDR3 coding DNA: TGTGCCAGCAGATCGAACAGGGGTCACACTGAAGCTTTCTTT.

This clone has a single count. The chain carries TRBV6-6 and TRBJ2-4, with TRBD2 matching over 7 bases. Germline V CDR1 and CDR2: MNHNY, SVGAGI (reference sequence). Trimming took 8 bases from V and 6 from J; bases not matched to a gene: 10. The CDR3 runs 14 residues. CDR3 nucleotides: TGTGCCAGCTCCGAACGGCAGCGGGGAAACATTCAGTACTTC. Translating gives CASSERQRGNIQYF.

This CDR3 reads CASTLAGAYNEQFF. The CDR3 nucleotides are TGTGCCAGCACCCTAGCGGGAGCCTACAATGAGCAGTTCTTC. The chain is built from TRBV28 and TRBJ2-1, with 10 bases aligning to TRBD2. Trimming at V came to 7 bases and at J to 2 bases, leaving 2 bases not matched to a gene. Per germline, CDR1 MDHEN and CDR2 SYDVKM. The CDR3 contains 14 residues.

This rearrangement joins TRBV16 to TRBJ2-5; D remains unclear. The CDR3 has 16 residues. Trimming removed 3 bases from V and 5 bases from J, with 19 bases in between. Germline CDR1 KGHSY, CDR2 FQNENV. The CDR3 DNA reads TGTGCCAGCAGCCATCCCGCCCTAGGATATCGTGAGACCCAGTACTTC. The encoded protein is CASSHPALGYRETQYF.

The chain recombines TRBV6-6 with TRBJ1-5; maybe TRBD1 (6 bases). Germline V CDR1 and CDR2: MNHNY, SVGAGI (reference sequence). The CDR3 extends over 15 amino acids. Deletions cut 7 bases from V and 5 bases from J, with 18 bases between. The CDR3 region is CASKAGGAQDQPQHF. The CDR3 coding sequence is TGTGCCAGCAAGGCCGGGGGGGCGCAGGATCAGCCCCAGCATTTT.

Only one count was recorded for this clone. The rearrangement links TRBV5-1 to TRBJ2-2; D remains unclear. This CDR3 has 15 residues. CDR1 SGHRS and CDR2 YFSETQ come from the germline V gene. Trimming removed 4 bases at V and 4 bases at J, with 14 bases between. The CDR3 DNA reads TGCGCCAGCAGCACCTCTGGGCTAGTCACCGGGGAGCTGTTTTTT. This sequence encodes CASSTSGLVTGELFF.

This chain links TRBV29-1 with TRBJ2-5; TRBD2 matches at 11 bases. The length of the CDR3 is 15 residues. J was trimmed by 0 bases and V by 7 bases; bases with no gene match: 7. Germline loops: CDR1 SQVTM, CDR2 ANQGSEA. The CDR3 loop is CSAPLAGGNQETQYF. The CDR3, as DNA: TGCAGCGCTCCCCTAGCGGGAGGCAACCAAGAGACCCAGTACTTC.

V gene TRBV6-5 combines with J gene TRBJ1-2; maybe TRBD1 (6 bases). V lost 5 bases to trimming and J lost 4 bases, with 14 bases between them. Germline V gene lookup returns CDR1 MNHEY and CDR2 SVGAGI. The CDR3 has 14 residues. The DNA of the CDR3 is TGTGCCAGCAGTCCTCAAGACAGGAGCTATGGCTACACCTTC. Translation gives CASSPQDRSYGYTF.

The chain employs TRBV29-1 and TRBJ1-4, with D possibly being TRBD1 (6 bases). Germline CDR1 and CDR2: SQVTM and ANQGSEA. V was pared by 6 bases and J by 6 bases, with 11 bases between. The CDR3 consists of 12 residues. CDR3 DNA sequence: TGCAGCGTGAGGGGGGCTGATGAAAAACTGTTTTTT. It encodes CSVRGADEKLFF.